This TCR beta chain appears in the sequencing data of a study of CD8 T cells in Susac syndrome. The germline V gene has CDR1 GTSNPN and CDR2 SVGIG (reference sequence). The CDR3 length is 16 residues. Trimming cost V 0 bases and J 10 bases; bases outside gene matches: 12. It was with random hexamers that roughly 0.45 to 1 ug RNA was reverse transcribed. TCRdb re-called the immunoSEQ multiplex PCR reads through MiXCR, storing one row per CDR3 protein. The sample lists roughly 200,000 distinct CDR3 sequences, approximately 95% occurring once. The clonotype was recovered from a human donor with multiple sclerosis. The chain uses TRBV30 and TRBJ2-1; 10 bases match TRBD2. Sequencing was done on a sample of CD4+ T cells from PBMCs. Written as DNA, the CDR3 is TGTGCCTGGAGTGTAGGTGGGCTAGCGGGGGCCGGGGAGCAGTTCTTC. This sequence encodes CAWSVGGLAGAGEQFF.